This TCR beta chain was identified during a study of blood T cell repertoires in COVID-19. Study-level background: Samples taken during acute and convalescent COVID-19 were collected in the United States, Italy and Spain.

Germline V gene lookup returns CDR1 MGHRA and CDR2 YSYEKL. The CDR3 length is 13 residues. Trimming stripped 3 bases from V and 9 bases from J, with 14 bases between. TCRdb keeps only in-frame clones here, not all; method: immunoSEQ multiplex PCR. The table lists roughly 170,000 clones, about 87% of them singletons. V usage is TRBV4-1 and J usage is TRBJ2-5; D might be TRBD2 (6 bases). Material for sequencing was peripheral blood. This clonotype was obtained from a man in his forties with active or convalescent COVID-19. The CDR3 loop reads CASSQVWSGAQYF. CDR3 coding DNA: TGCGCCAGCAGCCAGGTCTGGTCGGGGGCCCAGTACTTC.